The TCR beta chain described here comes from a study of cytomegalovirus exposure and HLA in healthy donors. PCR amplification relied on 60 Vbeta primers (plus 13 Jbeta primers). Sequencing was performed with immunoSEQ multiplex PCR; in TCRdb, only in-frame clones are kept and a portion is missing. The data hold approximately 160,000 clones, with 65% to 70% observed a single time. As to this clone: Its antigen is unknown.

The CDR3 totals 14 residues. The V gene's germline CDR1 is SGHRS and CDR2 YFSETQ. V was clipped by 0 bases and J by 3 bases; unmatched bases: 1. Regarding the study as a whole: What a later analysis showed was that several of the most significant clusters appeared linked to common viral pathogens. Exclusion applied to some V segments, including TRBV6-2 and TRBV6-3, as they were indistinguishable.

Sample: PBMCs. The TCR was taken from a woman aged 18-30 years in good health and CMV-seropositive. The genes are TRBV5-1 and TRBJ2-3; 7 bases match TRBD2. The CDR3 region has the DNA TGCGCCAGCAGCTTGGGGGAGGGGACAGATACGCAGTATTTT. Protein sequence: CASSLGEGTDTQYF.